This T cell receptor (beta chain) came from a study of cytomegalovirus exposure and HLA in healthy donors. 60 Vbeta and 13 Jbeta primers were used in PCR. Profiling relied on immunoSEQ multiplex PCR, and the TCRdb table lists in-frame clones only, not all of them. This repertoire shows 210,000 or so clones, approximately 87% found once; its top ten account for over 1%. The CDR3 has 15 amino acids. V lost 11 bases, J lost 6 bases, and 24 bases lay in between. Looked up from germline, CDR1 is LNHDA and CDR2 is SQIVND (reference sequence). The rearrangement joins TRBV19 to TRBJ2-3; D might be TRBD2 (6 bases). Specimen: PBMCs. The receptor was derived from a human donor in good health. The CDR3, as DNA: TGTGCCCTGCAATCTGCGGGACCCCCTCGGGATACGCAGTATTTT. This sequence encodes CALQSAGPPRDTQYF.